Below, 18 T cell receptor beta chains from the same sample are listed, as sequenced in a study of shared clonotypes between healthy human individuals. Repertoires were generated with immunoSEQ multiplex PCR, while TCRdb's copy carries only in-frame clones and drops some. The sample consists of about 1 million clones, approximately 76% of them appearing once. The specimen was memory CD4+ T cells sorted from blood. Described subset: CD45RA-negative fraction. The receptors come from a man younger than 30 in good health.

The chain uses TRBV10-3 and TRBJ2-7; 12 bases are shared with TRBD1. CDR1 is ENHRY, CDR2 SYGVKD, per germline. The V and J ends lost 3 bases and 6 bases, in that order; junction bases with no gene match: 6. This CDR3 has 15 residues. Written as DNA, the CDR3 is TGTGCCATCAGTGACGGTGGGACAGGGGGCCCCGAGCAGTACTTC. Its protein is CAISDGGTGGPEQYF.

The chain is built from TRBV28 and TRBJ1-2, with D uncertain. The germline gives CDR1 MDHEN, CDR2 SYDVKM. V was pared by 10 bases and J by 0 bases, with 18 bases between. CDR3 length: 15 amino acids. The CDR3 nucleotides are TGTGCCACCGCGGTCGCGCCGGGAGCTAACTATGGCTACACCTTC. Protein product: CATAVAPGANYGYTF.

The rearrangement links TRBV7-2 to TRBJ2-3; no clear D. CDR1 SGHTA and CDR2 FQGNSA come from the germline V gene. The CDR3 is 14 residues long. The ends were cut back, 5 bases at V and 4 bases at J, with 13 bases in the middle. The CDR3 here is CASSIGPYSDTQYF. The DNA for the CDR3 is TGTGCCAGCAGCATCGGGCCCTATTCAGATACGCAGTATTTT.

The gene calls are TRBV6-5 and TRBJ1-4; 8 nucleotides align to TRBD1. The CDR3 is 13 residues long. CDR1 and CDR2 from the germline V gene are MNHEY and SVGAGI. V was clipped by 6 bases and J by 8 bases; unmatched bases: 5. CDR3 sequence (DNA): TGTGCCAGCAGCCCGACAGGGGACGAAAAACTGTTTTTT. It is translated as CASSPTGDEKLFF.

This chain joins TRBV30 and TRBJ1-3; D is possibly TRBD1 (5 bases). Trimming shortened V by 3 bases and J by 4 bases, and 7 bases separated the two germline ends. The CDR3 loop spans 12 amino acids. Germline CDR1 reads GTSNPN; CDR2 reads SVGIG (reference sequence). CDR3 in DNA: TGTGCCTGGAGCGCAGGGGGAAACACCATATATTTT. Protein: CAWSAGGNTIYF.

The V call is TRBV28, the J call TRBJ1-1, with TRBD1 matching 7 bases. Germline V gives CDR1 MDHEN, CDR2 SYDVKM. The CDR3 sequence is 13 residues long. V lost 2 bases and J lost 7; bases outside the gene matches: 4. CDR3 sequence (DNA): TGTGCCAGCAGTTTACGACAGGGATTTGAAGCTTTCTTT. It translates to CASSLRQGFEAFF.

The CDR3 DNA is TGCGCCAGCAGCTTGACAGGTAGTCTTCGCTCTGGAAACACCATATATTTT. Its protein is CASSLTGSLRSGNTIYF. The chain links TRBV5-1 to TRBJ1-3, with a tentative D call TRBD1 (5 bases). Germline CDR1 and CDR2: SGHRS and YFSETQ. V dropped 1 base and J dropped 0 bases, with 14 bases sitting between them. This CDR3 region has 17 residues.

The chain has TRBV28 and TRBJ1-2; D perhaps matches TRBD1 (6 bases). This CDR3 comprises 15 residues. Per germline, CDR1 MDHEN and CDR2 SYDVKM. V lost 6 bases and J 6 bases, leaving 20 bases between the germline ends. CDR3 in DNA: TGTGCCAGCAGCCCACCTTTCGGGGGGCTCGATGGCTACACCTTC. This codes for CASSPPFGGLDGYTF.

Regarding this clone: The same CDR3 arises from other DNA sequences in this sample as well. This chain uses TRBV28 with TRBJ1-1; no definite D call. Trimming shortened V by 5 bases and J by 0 bases, and 10 bases separated the two germline ends. The CDR3 length is 14 residues. Germline lookup yields CDR1 MDHEN and CDR2 SYDVKM. CDR3 nucleotide sequence: TGTGCCAGCAGTCTGGGTATTATGAACACTGAAGCTTTCTTT. Its translation: CASSLGIMNTEAFF. The whole variable domain, filled in from reference TRBV28 and TRBJ1-1, reads DVKVTQSSRYLVKRTGEKVFLECVQDMDHENMFWYRQDPGLGLRLIYFSYDVKMKEKGDIPEGYSVSREKKERFSLILESASTNQTSMYLCASSLGIMNTEAFFGQGTRLTVV.

The rearrangement joins TRBV5-4 to TRBJ2-7; 9 nucleotides agree with TRBD2. V shed 0 bases and J 5 bases; nucleotides not matched to a gene: 6. Germline-derived CDR1 and CDR2 are SGHNT and YYREEE (reference sequence). The CDR3 consists of 15 residues. The CDR3 region is CASSLALAGMDEQYF. CDR3 sequence (DNA): TGTGCCAGCAGCTTGGCCCTAGCGGGGATGGACGAGCAGTACTTC.

The chain combines TRBV15 with TRBJ1-6, with a possible D match to TRBD1 (5 bases). V was shortened by 3 bases and J by 5 bases, with 17 bases between the two germline ends. CDR1 and CDR2 from the germline V gene are LNHNV and YYDKDF (reference sequence). The CDR3 consists of 17 residues. DNA of the CDR3: TGTGCCACCAGCAGTTATACAGGATTGGCGGATAATTCACCCCTCCACTTT. Protein sequence: CATSSYTGLADNSPLHF.

V and J are TRBV19 and TRBJ2-5; 7 nucleotides match TRBD2. The J segment lost 5 bases and the V segment lost 6 bases, leaving 9 bases of the junction unmatched. This CDR3 has 14 amino acids. The germline gives CDR1 LNHDA, CDR2 SQIVND (reference sequence). CDR3 nucleotides: TGTGCCAGTAGGGATATAGCGGGTGGTGAGACCCAGTACTTC. This translates into CASRDIAGGETQYF.

About this clone: The junction and the germline gene differ at one end; a read error may be behind it. This chain connects TRBV7-7 to TRBJ2-3; 12 bases align to TRBD2. The germline V gene encodes CDR1 SSHAT and CDR2 FNYEAQ (reference sequence). The CDR3 is 16 amino acids. The CDR3: CASSPLAGGRTDTQYF. The DNA of the CDR3 is TGTGCTAGCAGCCCTCTAGCGGGAGGGCGCACAGATACGCAGTATTTT. The complete variable domain, with remaining parts taken from reference TRBV7-7 and TRBJ2-3, reads GAGVSQSPRYKVTKRGQDVTLRCDPISSHATLYWYQQALGQGPEFLTYFNYEAQPDKSGLPSDRFSAERPEGSISTLTIQRTEQRDSAMYRCASSPLAGGRTDTQYFGPGTRLTVL.

This chain joins TRBV29-1 and TRBJ2-3, with D hard to call. Germline values: CDR1 SQVTM, CDR2 ANQGSEA. V was pared by 4 bases and J by 3 bases, with 26 bases between. The length of the CDR3 is 18 residues. The CDR3 sequence is CSVAPLGRRLRWTDTQYF. In nucleotides, the CDR3 is TGCAGCGTTGCCCCTCTTGGCAGGCGGCTTAGGTGGACAGATACGCAGTATTTT.

A single count supports this clone. J is TRBJ1-2 and V is TRBV7-2, with TRBD1 matching over 9 bases. The junction had 19 bases not matched to a gene; V was cut back by 4 bases and J by 4 bases. Germline V gene sequence: CDR1 SGHTA, CDR2 FQGNSA. The length of the CDR3 is 19 residues. CDR3 DNA: TGTGCCAGCAGCTCAACGGGACAGGGAGGCCCAAGGAGGTCCTATGGCTACACCTTC. This encodes CASSSTGQGGPRRSYGYTF.

The chain recombines TRBV7-2 with TRBJ2-1; the D call may be TRBD1 or TRBD2 (6 bases each). Germline CDR1 is SGHTA and CDR2 is FQGNSA. Trimming took 3 bases from V and 2 from J, leaving 11 bases between them. The length of the CDR3 is 15 residues. The CDR3 sequence is CASSFRGTPYNEQFF. The CDR3 DNA reads as TGTGCCAGCAGCTTTCGGGGGACACCCTACAATGAGCAGTTCTTC.

The chain joins TRBV7-9 to TRBJ2-5; 9 bases agree with TRBD2. CDR3 length equals 14 residues. The V gene's germline CDR1 is SEHNR and CDR2 FQNEAQ (reference sequence). The V and J ends lost 3 bases and 5 bases, in that order; junction bases with no gene match: 4. CDR3 region: CASSFTSGLETQYF. The DNA of the CDR3 is TGTGCCAGCAGCTTCACTAGCGGGCTGGAGACCCAGTACTTC.

This clone was detected once. This sequence joins TRBV25-1 and TRBJ1-2; D call uncertain. V was trimmed by 6 bases and J by 6 bases, leaving 23 bases between them. CDR1 is MGHDK and CDR2 is SYGVNS in the germline V gene. The CDR3 has 16 amino acids. CDR3: CASSPEGGPGRDGYTF. The CDR3 nucleotides read TGTGCCAGCAGCCCGGAGGGAGGGCCCGGCCGCGATGGCTACACCTTC.